This T cell receptor beta chain emerged from a study of blood T cell repertoires in COVID-19. Study-level information: Acute-phase and convalescent COVID-19 samples originated in the United States, Italy and Spain.

This clone was found a few times. Per the authors' pipeline: Estimation of nucleated cell counts relied on the amplification of reference gene primers. Using immunoSEQ multiplex PCR, the repertoire was profiled, and TCRdb retains in-frame clones only, with some absent. V and J calls and clone size are as listed in that table; D and trimming were resolved from the DNA. This sample has more than 200,000 clones, with 85% to 90% found just once. The Seattle patients, enrolled during active infection, were followed longitudinally. The length of the CDR3 is 14 residues. CDR1 and CDR2 from the germline V gene are MNHEY and SVGAGI. V was clipped by 5 bases and J by 9 bases; unmatched bases: 10.

The sequenced sample was peripheral blood. The clonotype was recovered from a man between 45 and 60 years old with COVID-19, enrolled during active disease. V usage is TRBV6-5 and J usage is TRBJ1-5; 7 positions match TRBD1. The CDR3 nucleotides read TGTGCCAGCAGTAAGGACAGGAGACAAGGGCCCCAGCATTTT. Translation: CASSKDRRQGPQHF.